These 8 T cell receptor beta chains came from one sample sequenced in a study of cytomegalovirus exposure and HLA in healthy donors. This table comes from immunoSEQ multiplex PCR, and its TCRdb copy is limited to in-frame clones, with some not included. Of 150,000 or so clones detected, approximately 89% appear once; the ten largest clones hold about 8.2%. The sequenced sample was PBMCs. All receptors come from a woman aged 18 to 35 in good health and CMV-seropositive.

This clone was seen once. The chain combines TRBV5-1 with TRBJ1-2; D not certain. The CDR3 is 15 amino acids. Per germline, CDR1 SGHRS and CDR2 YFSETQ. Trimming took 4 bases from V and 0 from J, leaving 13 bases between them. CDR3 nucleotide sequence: TGCGCCAGCAGCGAGGCTTATGCCACTAACTATGGCTACACCTTC. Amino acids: CASSEAYATNYGYTF.

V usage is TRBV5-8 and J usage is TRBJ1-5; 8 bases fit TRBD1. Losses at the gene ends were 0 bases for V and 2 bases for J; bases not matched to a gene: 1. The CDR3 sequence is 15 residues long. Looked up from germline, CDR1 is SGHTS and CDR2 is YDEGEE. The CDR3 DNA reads TGTGCCAGCAGCTTGGGGGGACAGGGCAATCAGCCCCAGCATTTT. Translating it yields CASSLGGQGNQPQHF.

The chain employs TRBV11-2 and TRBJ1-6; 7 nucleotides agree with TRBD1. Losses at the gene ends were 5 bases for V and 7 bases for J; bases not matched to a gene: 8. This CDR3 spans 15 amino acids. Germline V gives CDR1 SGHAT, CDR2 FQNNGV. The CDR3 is CASSLPRDSNSPLHF. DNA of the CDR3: TGTGCCAGCAGCCTACCCCGGGACAGCAATTCACCCCTCCACTTT. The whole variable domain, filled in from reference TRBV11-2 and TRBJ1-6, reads EAGVAQSPRYKIIEKRQSVAFWCNPISGHATLYWYQQILGQGPKLLIQFQNNGVVDDSQLPKDRFSAERLKGVDSTLKIQPAKLEDSAVYLCASSLPRDSNSPLHFGNGTRLTVT.

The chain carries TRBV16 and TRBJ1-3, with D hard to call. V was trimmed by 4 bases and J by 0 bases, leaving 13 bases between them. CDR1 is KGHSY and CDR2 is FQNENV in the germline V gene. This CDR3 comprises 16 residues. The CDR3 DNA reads TGTGCCAGCAGCCGTCTCTTACGGGTCTCTGGAAACACCATATATTTT. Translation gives CASSRLLRVSGNTIYF.

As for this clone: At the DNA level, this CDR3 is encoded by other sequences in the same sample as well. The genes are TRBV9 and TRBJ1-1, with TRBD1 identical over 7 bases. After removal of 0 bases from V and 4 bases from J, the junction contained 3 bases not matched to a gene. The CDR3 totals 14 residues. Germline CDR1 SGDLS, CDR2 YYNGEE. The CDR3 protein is CASSVEAGGTEAFF. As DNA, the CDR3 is TGTGCCAGCAGCGTAGAAGCAGGGGGCACTGAAGCTTTCTTT.

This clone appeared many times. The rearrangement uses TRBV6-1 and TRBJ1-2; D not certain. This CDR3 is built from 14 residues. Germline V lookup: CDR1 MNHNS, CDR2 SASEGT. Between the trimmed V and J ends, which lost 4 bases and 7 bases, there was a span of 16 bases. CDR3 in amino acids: CASSVNGETVGYTF. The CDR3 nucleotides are TGTGCCAGCAGTGTTAACGGGGAGACCGTTGGCTACACCTTC.

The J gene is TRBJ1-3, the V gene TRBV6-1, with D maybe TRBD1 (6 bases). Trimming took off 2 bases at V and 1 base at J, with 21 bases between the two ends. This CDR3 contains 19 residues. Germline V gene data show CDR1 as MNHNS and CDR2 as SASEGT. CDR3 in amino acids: CASSERGYGQTFSGNTIYF. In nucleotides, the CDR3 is TGTGCCAGCAGTGAACGAGGTTACGGACAGACCTTTTCTGGAAACACCATATATTTT.

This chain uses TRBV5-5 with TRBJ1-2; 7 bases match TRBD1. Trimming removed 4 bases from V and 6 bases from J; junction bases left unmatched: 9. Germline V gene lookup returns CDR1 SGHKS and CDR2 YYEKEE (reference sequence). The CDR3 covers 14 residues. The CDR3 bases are TGTGCCAGCAGCCCGTCAGACAGGGTCAATGGCTACACCTTC. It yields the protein CASSPSDRVNGYTF.